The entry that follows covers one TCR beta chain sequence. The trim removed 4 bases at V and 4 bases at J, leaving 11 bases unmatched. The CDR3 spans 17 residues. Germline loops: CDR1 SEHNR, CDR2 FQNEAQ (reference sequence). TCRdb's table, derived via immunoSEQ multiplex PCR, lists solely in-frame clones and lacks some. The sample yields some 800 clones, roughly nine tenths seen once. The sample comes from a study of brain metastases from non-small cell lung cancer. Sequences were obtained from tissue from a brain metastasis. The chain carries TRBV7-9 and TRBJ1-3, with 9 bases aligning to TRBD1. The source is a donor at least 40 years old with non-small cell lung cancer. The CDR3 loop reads CASSSLPGQGSGNTIYF. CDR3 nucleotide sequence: TGTGCCAGCAGCTCCCTGCCGGGACAGGGATCGGGAAACACCATATATTTT. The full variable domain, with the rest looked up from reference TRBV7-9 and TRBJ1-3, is DTGVSQNPRHKITKRGQNVTFRCDPISEHNRLYWYRQTLGQGPEFLTYFQNEAQLEKSRLLSDRFSAERPKGSFSTLEIQRTEQGDSAMYLCASSSLPGQGSGNTIYFGEGSWLTVV.